This T cell receptor beta chain is drawn from a study of T cell changes during pregnancy in multiple sclerosis. This CDR3 spans 13 amino acids. Germline V gene sequence: CDR1 MNHEY, CDR2 SMNVEV (reference sequence). V gave up 5 bases and J gave up 0 bases, with 7 bases separating them. This clone was counted once. Produced via immunoSEQ multiplex PCR; TCRdb's table is partial and in-frame only. The table has fewer than 65,000 clones, 91% seen once; the top ten hold about 2.2%. Sequencing was performed on peripheral blood, taken in the third trimester of pregnancy. The TCR originated in a female donor in good health, enrolled as a control in a pregnancy study. V is TRBV27 and J is TRBJ1-1; D remains unclear. The CDR3 here is CASSPSVNTEAFF. CDR3 DNA sequence: TGTGCCAGCAGTCCGTCGGTGAACACTGAAGCTTTCTTT.